This T cell receptor (beta chain) was profiled in a study of T cells in localized non-small cell lung cancer. Trimming removed 5 bases from V and 2 bases from J; junction bases left unmatched: 8. The CDR3 covers 15 residues. CDR1 is SGHTA and CDR2 is FQGNSA in the germline V gene. Using immunoSEQ multiplex PCR, the repertoire was profiled, and TCRdb retains in-frame clones only, with some absent. The data contain about 59,000 clones, more than 85% of them singletons. This specimen consisted of peripheral blood, obtained before any cancer treatment. The rearrangement links TRBV7-2 to TRBJ2-7; TRBD2 matches 8 bases. This TCR came from a man aged 35 to 69 with stage I lung adenocarcinoma. The chain's CDR3 is CASSKDGGVTYEQYF. The CDR3 bases are TGTGCCAGCAGCAAAGACGGGGGGGTAACCTACGAGCAGTACTTC.